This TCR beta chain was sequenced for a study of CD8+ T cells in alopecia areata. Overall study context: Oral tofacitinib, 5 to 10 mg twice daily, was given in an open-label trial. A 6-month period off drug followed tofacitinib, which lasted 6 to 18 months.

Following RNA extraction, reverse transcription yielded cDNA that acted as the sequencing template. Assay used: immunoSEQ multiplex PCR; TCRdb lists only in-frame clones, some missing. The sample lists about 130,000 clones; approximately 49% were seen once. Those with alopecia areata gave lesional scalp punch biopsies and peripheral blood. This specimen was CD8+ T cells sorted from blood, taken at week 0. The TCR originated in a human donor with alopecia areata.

This CDR3 reads CASSYSGQGYTEAFF. CDR3 nucleotide sequence: TGTGCCAGCAGTTACTCGGGGCAGGGCTACACTGAAGCTTTCTTT. The chain uses TRBV6-5 and TRBJ1-1; tentative D call: TRBD1 (5 bases). Trimming shortened V by 0 bases and J by 3 bases, and 11 bases separated the two germline ends. This CDR3 region has 15 residues. Germline V lookup: CDR1 MNHEY, CDR2 SVGAGI.